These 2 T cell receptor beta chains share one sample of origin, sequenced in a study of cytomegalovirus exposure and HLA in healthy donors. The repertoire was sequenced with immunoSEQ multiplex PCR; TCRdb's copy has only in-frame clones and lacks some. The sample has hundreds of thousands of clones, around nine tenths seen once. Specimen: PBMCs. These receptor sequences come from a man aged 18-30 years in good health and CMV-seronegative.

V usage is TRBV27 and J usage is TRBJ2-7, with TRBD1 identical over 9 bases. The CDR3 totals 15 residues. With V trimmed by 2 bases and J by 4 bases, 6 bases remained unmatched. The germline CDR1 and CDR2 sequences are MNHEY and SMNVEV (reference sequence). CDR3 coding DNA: TGTGCCAGCAGTTTAGAGAGGGGACAGGGTTACGAGCAGTACTTC. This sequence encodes CASSLERGQGYEQYF.

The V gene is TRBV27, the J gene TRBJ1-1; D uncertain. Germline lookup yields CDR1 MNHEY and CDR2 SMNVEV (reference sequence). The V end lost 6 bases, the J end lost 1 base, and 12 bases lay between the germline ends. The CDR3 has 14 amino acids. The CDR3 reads CASSVTIRNTEAFF. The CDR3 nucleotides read TGTGCCAGCAGCGTCACAATCCGGAACACTGAAGCTTTCTTT.